These 5 T cell receptor beta chains were all obtained from the same sample, sequenced in a study of blood T cell repertoires in COVID-19. The protocol was immunoSEQ multiplex PCR, while the TCRdb copy is restricted to in-frame clones and leaves out a portion. The sample shows roughly 200,000 clones, roughly 81% of them seen only once. Sequencing was performed on peripheral blood. These receptors all stem from a woman aged 80 or over with acute or convalescent COVID-19.

This chain uses TRBV6-6 with TRBJ1-1; 8 bases agree with TRBD1. V gave up 4 bases and J gave up 1 base; unmatched junction bases: 5. This CDR3 comprises 15 residues. Germline CDR1 MNHNY, CDR2 SVGAGI (reference sequence). CDR3 protein: CASSSPGQGNTEAFF. CDR3 in DNA: TGTGCCAGCAGTTCTCCTGGACAGGGGAACACTGAAGCTTTCTTT.

The chain is built from TRBV18 and TRBJ1-4; the D gene is possibly TRBD1 (6 bases). The CDR3 has 13 residues. The germline V and J ends were trimmed by 6 bases and 5 bases, with 10 bases remaining between them. Per the germline V gene, CDR1 is KGHSH and CDR2 is LQKENI. CDR3 nucleotide sequence: TGTGCCAGCTCCCGGGACATGAATGAAAAACTGTTTTTT. This sequence encodes CASSRDMNEKLFF. The complete variable domain, with remaining parts taken from reference TRBV18 and TRBJ1-4, reads NAGVMQNPRHLVRRRGQEARLRCSPMKGHSHVYWYRQLPEEGLKFMVYLQKENIIDESGMPKERFSAEFPKEGPSILRIQQVVRGDSAAYFCASSRDMNEKLFFGSGTQLSVL.

The gene calls are TRBV27 and TRBJ2-2; 7 nucleotides line up with TRBD2. The germline V gene encodes CDR1 MNHEY and CDR2 SMNVEV (reference sequence). Trimming cost V 4 bases and J 7 bases; bases outside gene matches: 18. The CDR3 consists of 18 residues. This CDR3 reads CASSYFRLGREIVGELFF. The CDR3 DNA reads as TGTGCCAGCAGTTACTTTCGCCTTGGGCGGGAGATTGTCGGGGAGCTGTTTTTT.

This chain joins TRBV18 and TRBJ1-5; no firm D call. The germline gives CDR1 KGHSH, CDR2 LQKENI. The ends were cut back, 6 bases at V and 5 bases at J, with 17 bases in the middle. CDR3 length equals 15 residues. CDR3 amino acids: CASSPTTGEDQPQHF. The CDR3 DNA sequence: TGTGCCAGCTCCCCTACGACCGGGGAAGATCAGCCCCAGCATTTT.

The CDR3 coding sequence is TGTGCCAGCAGCGTAGGCAAGGGGGCGCTTGCGGGAGGAGGGGAGCTGTTTTTT. Translation gives CASSVGKGALAGGGELFF. The rearrangement uses TRBV9 and TRBJ2-2; D may be TRBD2 (8 bases). Germline V CDR1 and CDR2: SGDLS, YYNGEE. The germline V and J ends were trimmed by 0 bases and 8 bases, with 23 bases remaining between them. The length of the CDR3 is 18 residues.